Included here is one T cell receptor (beta chain) sequence, with context. Its antigen target is currently unknown. Base quality data are lacking; no much larger clone is found one base away. This entry belongs to a study of blood T cell repertoires in COVID-19 (dated by TCRdb to about 2020). General notes on the study: Collaborator samples came from the United States, Italy and Spain and covered acute and convalescent phases of COVID-19. A freely available public database, intended as a resource for researchers studying the immune response to SARS-CoV-2, is where the repertoires were released. The material from the prospective study consisted of cDNA or gDNA derived from T cells, B-cell-depleted T cells, or PBMCs. Nearly every sample came with metadata listing a de-identified subject ID, COVID-19 status, age in years and sex. HLA class I and class II types, where available, came from metadata supplied by the sample provider rather than from assay-based typing. The samples were drawn from two sources: the first 160 participants of the ongoing ImmuneRACE study, and fewer than 1,500 subjects contributed by 6 global collaborators. The dataset comprised deeply sampled blood TCRbeta repertoires from subjects exposed to, actively infected with, or recovered from COVID-19.

The CDR3 covers 14 residues, taking in both the cysteine and the phenylalanine. Solely the CDR3 DNA is kept, with 42 bases framed from the first base. CDR1 and CDR2 (MNHNY, SVGAGI) derive from the germline V gene (reference sequence). V ends up 6 bases short and J 5 bases short, with an unmatched junction base count of 9. The investigation overall reported the following: Clinical and demographic metadata were provided uncurated, with the amount varying by source and participant.

Another Seattle source contributed samples from volunteer blood donors who had recovered from COVID-19. The collaborating institutions used their own protocols to collect whole blood in K2EDTA tubes. Collaborator samples were shipped for TCRbeta analysis as frozen whole blood, isolated PBMCs, or DNA extracted from either sample type. TCRbeta CDR3 regions were amplified from genomic DNA using the immunoSEQ Assay, a bias-controlled multiplex PCR. The original pipeline was this. The number of nucleated cells in each sample was estimated by amplification of reference gene primers within the assay. Sequence reads were collapsed and filtered to measure the absolute abundance of every unique TCRbeta CDR3 rearrangement. For each sample, productive Simpson clonality was calculated as the square root of Simpson's diversity index over productive rearrangements. The clones in this table, taken by TCRdb from immuneACCESS, are in-frame only. Not every clone is retained; where verified, under half of the shortfall comes from an unresolved V gene, and the cause of the rest is unknown. From that table come the V and J calls and clone size; the DNA was used to work out D and trimming. The sample profile shows over 200,000 clones; about 88% of them were found once. Approximately 4% of the sample is in the top ten clones.

Sequenced: peripheral blood. The sequence came from a man aged 55 to 70 who had recovered from COVID-19. The V and J genes are TRBV6-6 and TRBJ1-1, with 7 central nucleotides matching TRBD1. CDR3 loop: CASRRDRVVTEAFF. The DNA reads as follows: TGTGCCAGCAGGAGAGACAGGGTTGTAACTGAAGCTTTCTTT.